This note documents a single T cell receptor (beta chain) sequence. The sample originates from a study of shared clonotypes between healthy human individuals. TCRdb's table, derived via immunoSEQ multiplex PCR, lists solely in-frame clones and lacks some. The data show some 2,000,000 clones, approximately 96% seen once. Germline V CDR1 and CDR2: SGHRS, YFSETQ. CDR3 size: 14 residues. V was clipped by 4 bases and J by 7 bases; unmatched bases: 8. This sequence was found in a man aged 18 to 30 in good health. This sequence joins TRBV5-1 and TRBJ1-1; TRBD1 matches 9 bases. Specimen: naive CD4+ T cells sorted from blood. Subset: CD45RA+ positively selected. In nucleotides, the CDR3 is TGCGCCAGCAGCGACACAGGGGGCAGGGGTGAAGCTTTCTTT. This encodes CASSDTGGRGEAFF.